One sample yielded the 3 T cell receptor beta chains listed below, sequenced in a study of T cell repertoires in cytomegalovirus infection. TCRdb redid the calling of the reads with MiXCR, one entry per CDR3 protein. The sample carries hundreds of thousands of distinct CDR3 sequences, roughly 26% recorded once. The sample consisted of CD8+ T cells from PBMCs. The origin of the receptors is a human donor in good health (CMV status not recorded). Some clones in this sample may be carry-over from other donors' samples.

This clonotype was counted only a few times. The chain combines TRBV20-1 with TRBJ2-3; D not certain. CDR1 and CDR2 from the germline V gene are DFQATT and SNEGSKA (reference sequence). The CDR3 has 17 amino acids. Trimming cost V 3 bases and J 0 bases, with 19 bases left between them. In DNA, the CDR3 is TGCAGTGCTAGGGGTTTCGTCGGTCCCTCGAGCACAGATACGCAGTATTTT. This sequence encodes CSARGFVGPSSTDTQYF.

The V call is TRBV7-3, the J call TRBJ1-5; tentatively, D is TRBD1 (6 bases). The CDR3 length is 15 residues. Germline assignment: CDR1 SGHTA and CDR2 FQGTGA. The germline V and J ends were trimmed by 10 bases and 3 bases, with 19 bases remaining between them. Here the CDR3 DNA reads TGTGCCACAGCGCGGGGGCCAAAGTTCAATCAGCCCCAGCATTTT. Encoded protein: CATARGPKFNQPQHF.

This clonotype was picked up many times. The rearrangement uses TRBV6-2 or TRBV6-3 and TRBJ1-5, with 7 bases matching TRBD1. This CDR3 is built from 15 residues. The V gene end was trimmed by 2 bases and the J gene end by 2 bases; junction bases not matched to a gene: 3. Germline values: CDR1 MNHEY, CDR2 SVGEGT. CDR3 in DNA: TGTGCCAGCAGTTACGGGCAGGGGGGCAATCAGCCCCAGCATTTT. This sequence encodes CASSYGQGGNQPQHF.